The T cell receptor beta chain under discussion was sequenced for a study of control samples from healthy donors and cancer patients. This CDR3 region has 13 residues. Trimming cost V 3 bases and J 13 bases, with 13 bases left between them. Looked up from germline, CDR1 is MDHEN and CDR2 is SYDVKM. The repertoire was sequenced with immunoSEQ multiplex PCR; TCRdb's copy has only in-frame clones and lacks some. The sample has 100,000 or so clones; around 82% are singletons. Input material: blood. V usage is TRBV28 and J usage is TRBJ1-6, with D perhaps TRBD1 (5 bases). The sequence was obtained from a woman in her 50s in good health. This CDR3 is CASSFLGVNPLHF. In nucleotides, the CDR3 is TGTGCCAGCAGTTTTCTAGGGGTAAATCCCCTCCACTTT.